This T cell receptor (beta chain) was obtained from a study of T cell responses to AZD1222 COVID-19 vaccine. Findings of the study overall: Just five to seven AZD1222 recipients tested seropositive at baseline. The span of vaccine-associated CD4 TCRs extended across spike, with dominance at 160-218 and 743-854. Rises in breadth and depth of Spike-specific TCRs came after two AZD1222 doses. As reported, nearly half of all spike-specific TCRs target variant regions that are unmutated.

This clone has a single count. No antigen is known for it. Measured with immunoSEQ multiplex PCR; TCRdb has only the in-frame clones, and not every one. The sample shows 140,000 or so clones, roughly nine tenths of them seen only once. The receptor's source is an adult who received the MenACWY meningococcal vaccine as a control. Specimen: peripheral blood, collected 28 days after the second dose of the MenACWY control vaccine.

Written as DNA, the CDR3 is TGTGCCACCAGTGATCCTACAGCCGGGACAACCAAAACAAGTGAGCAGTTCTTC. Translation gives CATSDPTAGTTKTSEQFF. This chain connects TRBV24-1 to TRBJ2-1, with a weak D call TRBD1 (6 bases). Trimming pared 3 bases from V and 9 bases from J, leaving 26 bases between. The CDR3 extends over 18 amino acids. CDR1 is KGHDR, CDR2 SFDVKD, per germline.